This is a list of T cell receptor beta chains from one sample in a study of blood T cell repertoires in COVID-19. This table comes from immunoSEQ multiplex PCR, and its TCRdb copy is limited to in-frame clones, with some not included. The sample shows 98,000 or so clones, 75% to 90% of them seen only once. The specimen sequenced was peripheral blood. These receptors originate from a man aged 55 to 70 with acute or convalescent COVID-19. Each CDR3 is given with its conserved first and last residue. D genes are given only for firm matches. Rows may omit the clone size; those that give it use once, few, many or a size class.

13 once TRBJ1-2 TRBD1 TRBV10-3 CAMRQGIDYGYTF TGTGCCATGAGACAGGGAATTGATTATGGCTACACCTTC
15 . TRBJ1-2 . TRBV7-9 CASSLSGQAYLGYTF TGTGCCAGCAGCCTTTCTGGGCAGGCCTATCTTGGCTACACCTTC
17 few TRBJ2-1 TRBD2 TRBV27 CASSRTAVMAGVNEQFF TGTGCCAGCAGTCGAACTGCGGTAATGGCGGGAGTCAATGAGCAGTTCTTC
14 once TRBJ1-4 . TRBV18 CASSPTATNEKLFF TGTGCCAGCTCACCGACAGCAACTAATGAAAAACTGTTTTTT
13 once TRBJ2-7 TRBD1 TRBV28 CASSPGTGYEQYF TGTGCCAGCAGCCCCGGGACAGGGTACGAGCAGTACTTC
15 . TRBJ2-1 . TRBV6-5 CASSWRSRSYNEQFF TGTGCCAGCAGTTGGCGGAGCCGCTCCTACAATGAGCAGTTCTTC
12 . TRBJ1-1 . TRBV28 CASSFQGTEAFF TGTGCCAGCAGTTTTCAGGGTACTGAAGCTTTCTTT
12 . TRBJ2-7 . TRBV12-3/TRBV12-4 CASSFNSHEQYF TGTGCCAGCAGTTTTAACAGCCACGAGCAGTACTTC
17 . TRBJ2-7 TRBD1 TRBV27 CASSFRSPATGGYEQYF TGTGCCAGCAGTTTTCGTTCCCCCGCGACAGGGGGCTACGAGCAGTACTTC
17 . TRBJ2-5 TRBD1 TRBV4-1 CASSPASGQGIKETQYF TGCGCCAGCAGCCCCGCTTCAGGACAGGGAATAAAAGAGACCCAGTACTTC
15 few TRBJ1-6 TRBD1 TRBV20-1 CSASHRDRGNSPLHF TGCAGTGCTAGTCACAGGGACAGGGGAAATTCACCCCTCCACTTT